This T cell receptor beta chain derives from a study of blood T cell repertoires in COVID-19. About the research overall: PBMCs, B-cell-depleted T cells, or T cells were the source of the cDNA or gDNA that made up the material.

Germline CDR1 reads DFQATT; CDR2 reads SNEGSKA (reference sequence). The CDR3 consists of 11 residues. V dropped 3 bases and J dropped 5 bases, with 6 bases sitting between them. The assay was immunoSEQ multiplex PCR, and TCRdb's table has in-frame clones only and misses some. Among 240,000 or so clones, about 82% were seen once, and the ten largest hold approximately 2.1%. This sequence joins TRBV20-1 and TRBJ2-3; weak D call: TRBD2 (5 bases). This sequence originates from a woman aged 45-60 years who had recovered from COVID-19. Material: PBMCs or T cells enriched from blood (not recorded which). In nucleotides, the CDR3 is TGCAGTGCTAGTGGACTAGATACGCAGTATTTT. Its protein product is CSASGLDTQYF.